The 24 T cell receptor beta chains presented below share a single source sample, sequenced in a study of T cells in Graves' hyperthyroidism and ophthalmopathy. It was RNA transcripts that yielded the amplified TCR beta CDR3 regions. HTBI primers were the set used in a first-round RT-PCR of the TCR CDR3. TCRdb reprocessed the multiplex PCR reads via MiXCR and lists one record per CDR3 protein. The sample lists about 600,000 distinct CDR3 sequences; 13% to 15% were seen once. Source material: blood. Receptors originate from a woman younger than 35 with Graves' ophthalmopathy.

This clonotype showed up many times. The chain carries TRBV12-3 or TRBV12-4 and TRBJ1-6, with no clear D. V shed 6 bases and J shed 7 bases, with 10 bases lying between them. The CDR3 is made up of 13 amino acids. For the CDR3, the DNA is TGTGCCAGCAGGGCAGGACGGAATTCACCCCTCCACTTT. Its protein is CASRAGRNSPLHF.

The chain combines TRBV20-1 with TRBJ2-1; TRBD2 agrees at 11 bases. The CDR3 extends over 15 amino acids. The ends lost 6 bases at V and 5 bases at J; junction bases unmatched: 9. Germline CDR1 DFQATT, CDR2 SNEGSKA (reference sequence). The CDR3 is CSAPALAGGHNEQFF. As DNA, the CDR3 is TGCAGTGCCCCGGCCCTAGCGGGAGGCCACAATGAGCAGTTCTTC.

On this clonotype itself: Since a much larger clone is just one base distant, this may be a read error. The rearrangement uses TRBV10-3 and TRBJ2-7, with no clear D. The germline gives CDR1 ENHRY, CDR2 SYGVKD. Trimming removed 5 bases from V and 5 bases from J, with 13 bases in between. The CDR3 runs to 13 residues. The DNA of the CDR3 is TGTGCCATCAGTTCGCAAGAGGCCCACGAGCAGTACTTC. Its translation: CAISSQEAHEQYF.

This clonotype was recorded at least ten times. The chain is built from TRBV7-9 and TRBJ2-5; D may match TRBD1 or TRBD2 (6 bases each). Deletions cut 5 bases from V and 5 bases from J, with 18 bases between. Germline CDR1 SEHNR, CDR2 FQNEAQ (reference sequence). The CDR3 length is 15 residues. CDR3 sequence (DNA): TGTGCCAGCAGCCCGAACCGGGGGCCTGGTGAGACCCAGTACTTC. Translation: CASSPNRGPGETQYF.

The V and J genes are TRBV11-3 and TRBJ2-7; 10 nucleotides align to TRBD2. This CDR3 spans 15 amino acids. Losses at the gene ends were 5 bases for V and 2 bases for J; bases not matched to a gene: 6. Germline CDR1 reads SGHNT; CDR2 reads YENEEA. This chain's CDR3 is CASSPRGTSAYEQYF. CDR3 coding DNA: TGTGCCAGCAGCCCTAGAGGGACTAGCGCCTACGAGCAGTACTTC.

The sample holds many counts of this clonotype. The chain has TRBV7-2 and TRBJ2-5; 10 bases map to TRBD1. This CDR3 spans 15 amino acids. V lost 6 bases to trimming and J lost 5 bases; unmatched junction nucleotides: 9. Looked up from germline, CDR1 is SGHTA and CDR2 is FQGNSA. DNA of the CDR3: TGTGCCAGCAGTCCAGGGACAGGGGAGTTGGAGACCCAGTACTTC. Translating it yields CASSPGTGELETQYF. Supplemented by reference TRBV7-2 and TRBJ2-5, the full variable domain reads GAGVSQSPSNKVTEKGKDVELRCDPISGHTALYWYRQSLGQGLEFLIYFQGNSAPDKSGLPSDRFSAERTGGSVSTLTIQRTQQEDSAVYLCASSPGTGELETQYFGPGTRLLVL.

V gene TRBV7-2 combines with J gene TRBJ2-1; 9 bases are shared with TRBD2. J gave up 3 bases and V 8 bases, and 17 bases lay outside the gene matches. CDR1 and CDR2 from the germline V gene are SGHTA and FQGNSA. The CDR3 sequence is 18 residues long. The CDR3 is CASSPPGLAGTYYNEQFF. CDR3 nucleotides: TGTGCCAGCTCACCCCCCGGGCTAGCGGGAACCTACTACAATGAGCAGTTCTTC.

This sequence joins TRBV27 and TRBJ2-1, with D perhaps TRBD1 (6 bases). CDR1 is MNHEY, CDR2 SMNVEV, per germline (reference sequence). The CDR3 runs 15 residues. V lost 3 bases, J lost 5 bases, and 14 bases lay in between. The CDR3 spells CASSLTGRLNNEQFF. The CDR3 bases are TGTGCCAGCAGTTTGACAGGCAGACTAAACAATGAGCAGTTCTTC.

Ten or more counts support this clonotype. J is TRBJ2-1 and V is TRBV27; the match to TRBD1 covers 10 bases. The CDR3 has 16 residues. CDR1 and CDR2 from the germline V gene are MNHEY and SMNVEV (reference sequence). The V segment lost 5 bases and the J segment 5 bases; nucleotides outside the gene matches: 9. CDR3 residues: CASSPPLGQGNNEQFF. In nucleotides, the CDR3 is TGTGCCAGCAGTCCTCCCTTGGGACAGGGGAACAATGAGCAGTTCTTC.

This clonotype was seen many times. The chain joins TRBV30 to TRBJ2-3; D gene uncertain. Trimming pared 1 base from V and 6 bases from J, leaving 11 bases between. CDR3 size: 13 residues. Germline CDR1 GTSNPN, CDR2 SVGIG (reference sequence). The CDR3 bases are TGTGCCTGGAGTGGTAAGAGTTGGGATACGCAGTATTTT. It is translated as CAWSGKSWDTQYF.

At least ten counts were recorded for this clonotype. V gene TRBV29-1 combines with J gene TRBJ1-1, with TRBD1 matching 7 bases. Germline values: CDR1 SQVTM, CDR2 ANQGSEA. Losses at the gene ends were 6 bases for V and 0 bases for J; bases not matched to a gene: 4. This CDR3 has 13 amino acids. The DNA of the CDR3 is TGCAGCGTAGAGACAGGGTTGAACACTGAAGCTTTCTTT. As protein: CSVETGLNTEAFF.

This clonotype was detected ten times or more. DNA of the CDR3: TGTGCCAGCAGCCTAGCGAACGGATACAATGAGCAGTTCTTC. Protein product: CASSLANGYNEQFF. The rearrangement joins TRBV28 to TRBJ2-1; a weak D match, TRBD2 (6 bases). The CDR3 is made up of 14 amino acids. Looked up from germline, CDR1 is MDHEN and CDR2 is SYDVKM. The germline V and J ends were trimmed by 6 bases and 4 bases, with 13 bases remaining between them.

V and J are TRBV20-1 and TRBJ2-1; D could derive from TRBD1 or TRBD2 (6 bases each). Trimming removed 4 bases from V and 4 bases from J, with 17 bases in between. This CDR3 has 15 amino acids. Germline CDR1 DFQATT, CDR2 SNEGSKA (reference sequence). Here the CDR3 DNA reads TGCAGTGCTACCGCCGGGAGCAGGGGATACAATGAGCAGTTCTTC. It translates to CSATAGSRGYNEQFF.

This clonotype was detected ten times or more. The chain employs TRBV27 and TRBJ2-1; 7 nucleotides agree with TRBD1. The V and J ends lost 3 bases and 5 bases, in that order; junction bases with no gene match: 7. Germline CDR1 reads MNHEY; CDR2 reads SMNVEV (reference sequence). The CDR3 totals 15 residues. The CDR3 coding sequence is TGTGCCAGCAGTTTCTCGACAGGGTACAACAATGAGCAGTTCTTC. Amino acid sequence: CASSFSTGYNNEQFF.

This clonotype was seen many times. The V gene is TRBV12-3 or TRBV12-4, the J gene TRBJ1-1; D may be TRBD1 (5 bases). This CDR3 has 14 amino acids. V shed 1 base and J shed 8 bases, with 14 bases lying between them. The CDR3 reads CASSLGGSGREAFF. The CDR3 coding sequence is TGTGCCAGCAGTTTAGGCGGGTCGGGACGAGAAGCTTTCTTT.

This clonotype appeared once. The chain employs TRBV27 and TRBJ2-5; 9 nucleotides align to TRBD1. The V segment lost 2 bases and the J segment 7 bases; nucleotides outside the gene matches: 5. CDR3 length: 14 residues. Per germline, CDR1 MNHEY and CDR2 SMNVEV (reference sequence). CDR3 sequence: CASSLPGQGRTQYF. In DNA form, the CDR3 reads TGTGCCAGCAGTTTACCCGGACAGGGGAGGACCCAGTACTTC.

This clonotype was seen at least ten times. The V gene is TRBV6-1, the J gene TRBJ2-7; TRBD2 matches at 7 bases. Germline loops: CDR1 MNHNS, CDR2 SASEGT. The CDR3 sequence is 14 residues long. Trimming cost V 3 bases and J 2 bases; bases outside gene matches: 4. The chain's CDR3 is CASSDQGLTYEQYF. For the CDR3, the DNA is TGTGCCAGCAGTGATCAGGGACTAACCTACGAGCAGTACTTC.

Notes on this clonotype: This may stem from a read error, because a much larger clone lies one nucleotide away. Because it lacks the conserved phenylalanine or tryptophan at the end, this CDR3 is likely a read error. The J gene is TRBJ2-7, the V gene TRBV7-9, with 7 positions matching TRBD2. The CDR3 has 16 amino acids. CDR1 is SEHNR and CDR2 is FQNEAQ in the germline V gene (reference sequence). Trimming cost V 0 bases and J 4 bases; bases outside gene matches: 9. This CDR3 reads CASSLALGEGMYEQYS. The CDR3 DNA sequence: TGTGCCAGCAGCTTAGCGCTGGGGGAGGGCATGTACGAGCAGTACTCC.

The CDR3 coding sequence is TGTGCCAGCAGCCAGAACGACAGGGTGTCCTACACTGAAGCTTTCTTT. Translated: CASSQNDRVSYTEAFF. The chain uses TRBV3-1 and TRBJ1-1, with 7 bases fitting TRBD1. With V trimmed by 3 bases and J by 3 bases, 10 bases remained unmatched. In germline, CDR1 is LGHDT, CDR2 YNNKEL (reference sequence). The CDR3 totals 16 residues.

This clonotype has ten or more counts. J is TRBJ2-1 and V is TRBV27, with 10 nucleotides matching TRBD2. The CDR3 length is 15 residues. The V segment lost 5 bases and the J segment 3 bases; nucleotides outside the gene matches: 4. Germline values: CDR1 MNHEY, CDR2 SMNVEV (reference sequence). The CDR3 protein is CASSQGLAYYNEQFF. CDR3 nucleotides: TGTGCCAGCAGTCAGGGACTAGCGTACTACAATGAGCAGTTCTTC.

In this sample, this clonotype turned up a few times. A much larger clone sits a single nucleotide away, making a read error possible. The genes are TRBV7-2 and TRBJ2-7; 7 bases fit TRBD2. Germline loops: CDR1 SGHTA, CDR2 FQGNSA. The CDR3 sequence is 17 residues long. The V segment lost 3 bases and the J segment 2 bases; nucleotides outside the gene matches: 13. The CDR3 sequence: CASSLGGTAADPYEQYF. CDR3 sequence (DNA): TGTGCCAGCAGCTTGGGGGGGACCGCAGCCGATCCCTACGAGCAGTACTTC.

This clonotype was seen at least ten times. The DNA for the CDR3 is TGTGCCAGCAGCGTTACGACTAGCGCTGCGGCAGATACGCAGTATTTT. Its protein is CASSVTTSAAADTQYF. V gene TRBV11-2 combines with J gene TRBJ2-3; TRBD2 agrees at 8 bases. With 5 bases clipped from V and 4 bases from J, the junction kept 11 bases outside the gene matches. Germline V CDR1 and CDR2: SGHAT, FQNNGV. This CDR3 contains 16 residues. Full variable domain (missing parts from reference TRBV11-2 and TRBJ2-3): EAGVAQSPRYKIIEKRQSVAFWCNPISGHATLYWYQQILGQGPKLLIQFQNNGVVDDSQLPKDRFSAERLKGVDSTLKIQPAKLEDSAVYLCASSVTTSAAADTQYFGPGTRLTVL.

The table lists this clonotype with many counts. The chain employs TRBV11-2 and TRBJ2-3; D may be TRBD2 (6 bases). The germline V and J ends were trimmed by 0 bases and 2 bases, with 12 bases remaining between them. The CDR3 has 16 amino acids. Per the germline V gene, CDR1 is SGHAT and CDR2 is FQNNGV. The CDR3 reads CASSLDSGGLTDTQYF. The CDR3 region has the DNA TGTGCCAGCAGCTTAGATTCTGGGGGACTCACAGATACGCAGTATTTT.

This clonotype was counted ten times or more. The chain employs TRBV6-1 and TRBJ2-7, with TRBD2 identical over 14 bases. This CDR3 region has 17 residues. Germline trimming cut 2 bases from V and 5 bases from J; bases unmatched to any gene: 8. CDR1 and CDR2 from the germline V gene are MNHNS and SASEGT. CDR3 bases: TGTGCCAGCAGTGAACTGGGACTAGCGGGAGTGGGCGACGAGCAGTACTTC. It specifies CASSELGLAGVGDEQYF.